Listed below are T cell receptor beta chains from one sample, sequenced in a study of shared clonotypes between healthy human individuals. Libraries were prepared by immunoSEQ multiplex PCR; TCRdb keeps only in-frame clonotypes and omits some of them. The data contain approximately 2.5 million clones, 85% to 95% of them seen just once; the ten biggest clones take up around 0.14%. The sample comprised naive CD4+ T cells sorted from blood. These receptors were taken from a man between 18 and 35 years old in good health. CDR3s include the opening cysteine and the closing phenylalanine or tryptophan. The D gene is left open where the match is weak. The size entry is marked missing in some rows and otherwise reads once, few, many or a size class.

V gene	clone size	J gene	D gene	CDR3 DNA	CDR3 protein
TRBV27	NA	TRBJ2-3	TRBD2	TGTGCCAGCAGTTCCCGACTAGCGGGGGACACAGATACGCAGTATTTT	CASSSRLAGDTDTQYF
TRBV7-2	NA	TRBJ2-3	TRBD2	TGTGCCAGCAGCCTCTCTTCTAGCGGGGGGGGAAATACGCAGTATTTT	CASSLSSSGGGNTQYF
TRBV7-8	NA	TRBJ1-1	NA	TGTGCCAGCAGCCTGTCGGGCTTTGAAGCTTTCTTT	CASSLSGFEAFF
TRBV18	NA	TRBJ2-1	TRBD2	TGTGCCAGCTCACCACCATCTCTAGCGGGCTACAATGAGCAGTTCTTC	CASSPPSLAGYNEQFF
TRBV2	NA	TRBJ1-3	NA	TGTGCCAGCGGGAGGGCCTCCTCTGGAAACACCATATATTTT	CASGRASSGNTIYF
TRBV11-2	once	TRBJ2-3	NA	TGTGCCAGCAGCCTGGGGGCCCCCCCAGGCACAGATACGCAGTATTTT	CASSLGAPPGTDTQYF
TRBV11-2	NA	TRBJ2-3	NA	TGTGCCAGCAGCACCCGAAAAACAGGGACCTCAGATACGCAGTATTTT	CASSTRKTGTSDTQYF
TRBV19	NA	TRBJ1-1	NA	TGTGCCAGTAGTCTGACTGGGGGGCAGGTCCACACTGAAGCTTTCTTT	CASSLTGGQVHTEAFF
TRBV6-5	NA	TRBJ1-2	NA	TGTGCCAGCAGGAACCGGGACGGTAATGGCTACACCTTC	CASRNRDGNGYTF
TRBV25-1	NA	TRBJ1-1	NA	TGTGCCAGCAGTGCACCGCCTCTCTTCGGGGGCGGCAAGACTGAAGCTTTCTTT	CASSAPPLFGGGKTEAFF
TRBV5-4	NA	TRBJ2-1	TRBD2	TGTGCCAGCAGCTTGGCTTGGGCTAGCGGGATCCCTGAGCAGTTCTTC	CASSLAWASGIPEQFF
TRBV15	NA	TRBJ1-5	TRBD1	TGTGCCACCAGCAGGTCCGGGGACAGGGACGATCAGCCCCAGCATTTT	CATSRSGDRDDQPQHF
TRBV7-8	NA	TRBJ1-2	TRBD1	TGTGCCAGCAGCTATATTTCGGGGGACAGAGAGTTCTATGGCTACACCTTC	CASSYISGDREFYGYTF
TRBV11-2	NA	TRBJ2-7	TRBD1	TGTGCCAGCAGCTTAGGGGCAGGGGGCCCCTACGAGCAGTACTTC	CASSLGAGGPYEQYF
TRBV7-9	NA	TRBJ1-4	TRBD1	TGTGCCAGCAGCTTTAACGACAGGGTAGGAGAAAAACTGTTTTTT	CASSFNDRVGEKLFF
TRBV18	NA	TRBJ2-7	TRBD1	TGTGCCAGCTCCGGGGGACAGGGCTACGAGCAGTACTTC	CASSGGQGYEQYF
TRBV10-3	NA	TRBJ2-7	TRBD1	TGTGCCATCAGTGAGTTACAGGGGCCGCCCTACGAGCAGTACTTC	CAISELQGPPYEQYF
TRBV11-1	NA	TRBJ1-3	NA	TGTGCCAGCAGCCATGGGGACGGCGGATCTGGAAACACCATATATTTT	CASSHGDGGSGNTIYF
TRBV30	NA	TRBJ1-6	TRBD1	TGTGCCTGGAGTAGACAGGGGGGAACGAATAATTCACCCCTCCACTTT	CAWSRQGGTNNSPLHF
TRBV7-8	NA	TRBJ2-7	NA	TGTGCCAGCAGCTCTGACCCCTACGAGCAGTACTTC	CASSSDPYEQYF
TRBV6-5	NA	TRBJ2-7	NA	TGTGCCAGCAGTTCTCCCCTCGGAAAGGGGAACGAGCAGTACTTC	CASSSPLGKGNEQYF
TRBV19	few	TRBJ1-2	NA	TGTGCCAGTACCCCCGAGAGGGGTCACTATGGCTACACCTTC	CASTPERGHYGYTF
TRBV19	NA	TRBJ1-5	NA	TGTGCCAGTAGGCGACAGTATAGCAATCAGCCCCAGCATTTT	CASRRQYSNQPQHF
TRBV20-1	NA	TRBJ2-7	NA	TGCAGTGCTCAGACGGGGGAGCAGTACTTC	CSAQTGEQYF
TRBV10-1	once	TRBJ2-1	TRBD1	TGCGCCAGCAGTGGGACAGGGGGGAATTTCAATGAGCAGTTCTTC	CASSGTGGNFNEQFF
TRBV2	NA	TRBJ1-4	NA	TGTGCCAGCAGACCCTCGGGCCCAACTAATGAAAAACTGTTTTTT	CASRPSGPTNEKLFF
TRBV11-2	NA	TRBJ2-1	NA	TGTGCCAGCAGCCGTGGGGAAATCTCCTACAATGAGCAGTTCTTC	CASSRGEISYNEQFF
TRBV5-1	NA	TRBJ2-7	NA	TGCGCCAGCAGCTTGGAAACCCCCTACGAGCAGTACTTC	CASSLETPYEQYF
TRBV5-6	NA	TRBJ2-1	TRBD2	TGTGCCAGCAGCTTGGGGACTAGCGGGAAAAGCTCCTACAATGAGCAGTTCTTC	CASSLGTSGKSSYNEQFF
TRBV6-1	NA	TRBJ2-3	TRBD2	TGTGCCAGCAGGTCCCTTAGCGGGGGCACAGATACGCAGTATTTT	CASRSLSGGTDTQYF
TRBV10-1	NA	TRBJ2-2	NA	TGCGCCAGCGCCCCGAAGAGAATCACCACGGCCGGGGAGCTGTTTTTT	CASAPKRITTAGELFF
TRBV6-1	NA	TRBJ2-7	NA	TGTGCCAGCACACAAGTTAGCTACGAGCAGTACTTC	CASTQVSYEQYF
TRBV7-9	NA	TRBJ2-7	NA	TGTGCCAGCAGCGGAACGGTGGCCTACGAGCAGTACTTC	CASSGTVAYEQYF
TRBV6-5	NA	TRBJ1-3	NA	TGTGCCAGCAGTCAAGACCCCTCCTCTGGAAACACCATATATTTT	CASSQDPSSGNTIYF
TRBV19	NA	TRBJ2-3	TRBD2	TGTGCCAGTAGTACGACTAGCGGGAGGGCAGGAGGCACAGATACGCAGTATTTT	CASSTTSGRAGGTDTQYF
TRBV5-3	NA	TRBJ2-7	TRBD1	TGTGCCAGAAGCTTGTTCGGACAGGGTATTTGGTACGAGCAGTACTTC	CARSLFGQGIWYEQYF
TRBV2	NA	TRBJ1-2	NA	TGTGCCAGCAGTGAAGAGACAGGCCCGTATGGCTACACCTTC	CASSEETGPYGYTF
TRBV5-1	NA	TRBJ2-3	NA	TGCGCCAGCAGCTTGGCCACGTTAGGTCTCGATACGCAGTATTTT	CASSLATLGLDTQYF
TRBV7-9	NA	TRBJ1-5	NA	TGTGCCAGCAGCTTAGTTTTGGGGGGGAGCAATCAGCCCCAGCATTTT	CASSLVLGGSNQPQHF
TRBV5-1	NA	TRBJ2-5	NA	TGCGCCAGCAGCTTGGGTGACAGCCAAGAGACCCAGTACTTC	CASSLGDSQETQYF
TRBV28	NA	TRBJ1-1	NA	TGTGCCAGCCAGTCGACCAGCACTGAAGCTTTCTTT	CASQSTSTEAFF
TRBV2	NA	TRBJ2-1	NA	TGTGCCAGCAGTGCGGGGGCCGGTACTTACAATGAGCAGTTCTTC	CASSAGAGTYNEQFF
TRBV30	NA	TRBJ1-3	TRBD1	TGTGCCTGGAGCAGGACAGGGAACTCTGGAAACACCATATATTTT	CAWSRTGNSGNTIYF